This T cell receptor (beta chain) came from a study of blood T cell repertoires in COVID-19. Overall study context: Both acute and convalescent COVID-19 samples were obtained from the United States, Italy and Spain. T cells, B-cell-depleted T cells, or PBMCs provided the cDNA or gDNA that served as material.

There are many counts of this clone. Seattle participants joined during active infection and were tracked over time. In the original analysis: Estimation of nucleated cell counts was performed using reference gene primer amplification. Some clones are missing from TCRdb's copy, which holds only in-frame ones; the method was immunoSEQ multiplex PCR. The D gene and trimming were derived from the DNA, and the V and J assignments and clone size from that table. Among some 100,000 clones listed, approximately 79% were seen once. Sequencing was carried out using peripheral blood. This TCR derives from a man in his sixties or seventies with COVID-19, enrolled during active disease.

CDR3 in amino acids: CASSPNRQGDTEAFF. CDR3 nucleotide sequence: TGTGCCAGCTCACCGAACAGACAAGGGGACACTGAAGCTTTCTTT. This chain uses TRBV18 with TRBJ1-1, with D tentatively TRBD1 (5 bases). V dropped 3 bases and J dropped 3 bases, with 14 bases sitting between them. The CDR3 extends over 15 amino acids. CDR1 and CDR2 (germline): KGHSH, LQKENI.